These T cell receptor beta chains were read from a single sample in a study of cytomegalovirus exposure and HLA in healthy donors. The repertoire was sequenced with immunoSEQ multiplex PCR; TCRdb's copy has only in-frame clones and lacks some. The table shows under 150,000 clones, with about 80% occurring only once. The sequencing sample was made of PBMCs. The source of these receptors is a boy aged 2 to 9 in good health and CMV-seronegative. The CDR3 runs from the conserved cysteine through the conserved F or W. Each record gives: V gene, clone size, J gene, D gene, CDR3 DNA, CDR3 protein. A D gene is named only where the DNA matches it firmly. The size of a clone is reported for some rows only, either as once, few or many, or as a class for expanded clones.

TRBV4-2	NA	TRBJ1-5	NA	TGTGCCAGCAGCCTGACCCCACAGGGAAGCGCCGGCAATCAGCCCCAGCATTTT	CASSLTPQGSAGNQPQHF
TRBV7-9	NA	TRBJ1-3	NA	TGTGCCAGCAGCCCCCGACAGGACCCCTCTGGAAACACCATATATTTT	CASSPRQDPSGNTIYF
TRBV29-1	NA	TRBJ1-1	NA	TGCAGCGTCCGCCTTACCGGGGGTGGCACTGAAGCTTTCTTT	CSVRLTGGGTEAFF
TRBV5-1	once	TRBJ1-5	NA	TGCGCCAGCAGCTTGGACGGGAAGGGCAATCAGCCCCAGCATTTT	CASSLDGKGNQPQHF
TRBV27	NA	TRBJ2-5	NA	TGTGCCAGCAGTTCACCGGGACTCCTAAAGACCCAGTACTTC	CASSSPGLLKTQYF
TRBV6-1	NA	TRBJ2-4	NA	TGTGCTTGCGCAGGGCTCCTAGCCAAAAACATTCAGTACTTC	CACAGLLAKNIQYF
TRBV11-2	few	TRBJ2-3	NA	TGTGCCAGCAGCTTGGGGCAACAGGGACCCCCGGGTGATACGCAGTATTTT	CASSLGQQGPPGDTQYF
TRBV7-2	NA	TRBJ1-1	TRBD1	TGTGCCAGCAGCCCCACCGTCAGGGACAGCCTCACTGAAGCTTTCTTT	CASSPTVRDSLTEAFF
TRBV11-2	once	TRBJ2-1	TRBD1	TGTGCCAGCAGCTTAAATAACGGGACAGGGACCAACAATGAGCAGTTCTTC	CASSLNNGTGTNNEQFF
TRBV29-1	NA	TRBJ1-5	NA	TGCAGCGAGCGACCGCGCAATCAGCCCCAGCATTTT	CSERPRNQPQHF
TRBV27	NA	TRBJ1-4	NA	TGTGCCAGCAGTCCATACAGGGCCACTAATGAAAAACTGTTTTTT	CASSPYRATNEKLFF
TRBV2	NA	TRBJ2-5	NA	TGTGCCAGCAGCGTCAGGACAAATCAAGAGACCCAGTACTTC	CASSVRTNQETQYF
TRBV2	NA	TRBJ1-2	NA	TGTGCCAGCAGTGAAATACAGGGATACTATGGCTACACCTTC	CASSEIQGYYGYTF
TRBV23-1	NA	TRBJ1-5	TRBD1	TGCGCCGAATACCGGGCTCGGACAGGGAGAGCCCTCGCCCAGCATTTT	CAEYRARTGRALAQHF
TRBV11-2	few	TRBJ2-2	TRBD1	TGTGCAGAACCCGCTTTTCTAGGACAGGGGAACACCGGGGAGCTGTTTTTT	CAEPAFLGQGNTGELFF
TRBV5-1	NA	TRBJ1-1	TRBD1	TGCGCCAGCTCCCCCCGACAGGGGAAGTTTACCATGAACACTGAAGCTTTCTTT	CASSPRQGKFTMNTEAFF
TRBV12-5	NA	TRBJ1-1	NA	TGTGCTAGTGCCCGCGCGGGGGAAGCTTTCTTT	CASARAGEAFF